The 25 T cell receptor beta chains given below trace back to one sample, sequenced in a study of cytomegalovirus exposure and HLA in healthy donors. Amplification used 60 Vbeta primers and 13 Jbeta primers. Produced via immunoSEQ multiplex PCR; TCRdb's table is partial and in-frame only. The sample holds under 200,000 clones, over 70% seen once. Material for sequencing was PBMCs. Receptors originate from a woman aged 25 to 39 in good health and CMV-seronegative.

This clone was counted between two and nine times. The chain employs TRBV6-1 and TRBJ2-3; 10 bases match TRBD2. Germline CDR1 reads MNHNS; CDR2 reads SASEGT. After removal of 3 bases from V and 1 base from J, the junction contained 1 base not matched to a gene. The CDR3 extends over 15 amino acids. The CDR3 is CASSDLAGGTDTQYF. CDR3 DNA: TGTGCCAGCAGTGACCTAGCGGGGGGCACAGATACGCAGTATTTT.

In this sample, this clone turned up a few times. The chain is built from TRBV6-5 and TRBJ1-5, with 12 positions matching TRBD1. The J segment lost 6 bases and the V segment lost 5 bases, leaving 2 bases of the junction unmatched. The CDR3 loop spans 14 amino acids. Germline V gene lookup returns CDR1 MNHEY and CDR2 SVGAGI. The CDR3 region is CASSGDRGRQPQHF. Written as DNA, the CDR3 is TGTGCCAGCAGTGGGGACAGGGGGCGTCAGCCCCAGCATTTT.

The J gene is TRBJ1-4, the V gene TRBV19; 8 bases are shared with TRBD1. V gave up 2 bases and J gave up 7 bases; unmatched junction bases: 6. CDR1 and CDR2 (germline): LNHDA, SQIVND (reference sequence). The CDR3 runs to 15 residues. CDR3 sequence: CASSIMTGASEKLFF. The CDR3 nucleotides are TGTGCCAGTAGTATAATGACAGGGGCTAGTGAAAAACTGTTTTTT.

The rearrangement links TRBV6-1 to TRBJ2-7; 9 positions agree with TRBD1. V lost 7 bases to trimming and J lost 2 bases; unmatched junction nucleotides: 6. CDR3 length equals 14 residues. In germline, CDR1 is MNHNS, CDR2 SASEGT. The CDR3 DNA reads TGTGCCAGCAATGCGGACAGGGGCGCCTACGAGCAGTACTTC. It translates to CASNADRGAYEQYF.

V gene TRBV29-1 combines with J gene TRBJ1-4; tentative D call: TRBD1 (5 bases). The CDR3 totals 12 residues. The germline V gene has CDR1 SQVTM and CDR2 ANQGSEA. Trimming shortened V by 4 bases and J by 8 bases, and 11 bases separated the two germline ends. The CDR3 here is CSVAQGSEKLFF. In nucleotides, the CDR3 is TGCAGCGTTGCTCAGGGTTCGGAAAAACTGTTTTTT.

CDR3 sequence: CASSFPGQGHNEQFF. In DNA, the CDR3 is TGTGCCAGCAGTTTCCCGGGACAGGGCCACAATGAGCAGTTCTTC. This chain joins TRBV6-5 and TRBJ2-1; 9 nucleotides line up with TRBD1. The CDR3 consists of 15 residues. Germline V gene sequence: CDR1 MNHEY, CDR2 SVGAGI. V dropped 4 bases and J dropped 5; count of bases not matched to a gene: 6.

As DNA, the CDR3 is TGTGCCAGCAGCTTATCCCGGGACAGGGCTTTCACCTTC. Protein sequence: CASSLSRDRAFTF. This rearrangement joins TRBV7-8 to TRBJ1-2, with 9 bases fitting TRBD1. With 2 bases clipped from V and 13 bases from J, the junction kept 8 bases outside the gene matches. The CDR3 has 13 residues. CDR1 is SGHVS, CDR2 FQNEAQ, per germline.

The chain couples TRBV10-2 to TRBJ2-5; 10 bases line up with TRBD2. TRBJ2-7 matches the DNA end more closely, so the J call is doubtful. The CDR3 covers 13 residues. Germline values: CDR1 WSHSY, CDR2 SAAADI. This CDR3 is CASRPSGGDEQYF. The DNA for the CDR3 is TGCGCCAGCAGGCCTAGCGGGGGTGACGAGCAGTACTTC.

The chain employs TRBV7-7 and TRBJ2-1, with 10 bases matching TRBD1. The CDR3 spans 15 residues. The V and J ends lost 3 bases and 10 bases, in that order; junction bases with no gene match: 9. In germline, CDR1 is SSHAT, CDR2 FNYEAQ (reference sequence). CDR3 sequence (DNA): TGTGCCAGCAGCTTGGGGGACAGGGGTGATGGCGAGCAGTTCTTC. Amino acid sequence: CASSLGDRGDGEQFF.

The rearrangement joins TRBV7-9 to TRBJ2-1, with 10 bases identical to TRBD2. After removal of 5 bases from V and 8 bases from J, the junction contained 15 bases not matched to a gene. This CDR3 is built from 17 residues. Germline V gene lookup returns CDR1 SEHNR and CDR2 FQNEAQ (reference sequence). CDR3 region: CASSPPTQRGGSDEQFF. The CDR3 DNA reads TGTGCCAGCAGCCCCCCTACCCAGCGGGGGGGCTCGGATGAGCAGTTCTTC.

CDR3 region: CAWSTETYEQYF. In DNA, the CDR3 is TGTGCCTGGAGTACAGAGACCTACGAGCAGTACTTC. This rearrangement joins TRBV30 to TRBJ2-7, with D unclear. The V and J ends lost 2 bases and 2 bases respectively, with 7 bases between them. Germline loops: CDR1 GTSNPN, CDR2 SVGIG (reference sequence). The CDR3 runs 12 residues. The full variable domain, rest sourced from reference TRBV30 and TRBJ2-7, is SQTIHQWPATLVQPVGSPLSLECTVEGTSNPNLYWYRQAAGRGLQLLFYSVGIGQISSEVPQNLSASRPQDRQFILSSKKLLLSDSGFYLCAWSTETYEQYFGPGTRLTVT.

The chain recombines TRBV6-6 with TRBJ2-5, with TRBD2 matching over 8 bases. The end of the DNA is better explained by TRBJ2-7, so the J call may be wrong. The CDR3 loop spans 15 amino acids. CDR1 and CDR2 from the germline V gene are MNHNY and SVGAGI (reference sequence). CDR3 nucleotides: TGTGCCAGCAGTTACACCGGGACTAGTAGGTACGAGCAGTACTTC. The encoded protein is CASSYTGTSRYEQYF.

The chain has TRBV18 and TRBJ2-6; 9 bases fit TRBD1. CDR1 is KGHSH and CDR2 is LQKENI in the germline V gene. The CDR3 extends over 17 amino acids. The J segment lost 2 bases and the V segment lost 2 bases, leaving 4 bases of the junction unmatched. The CDR3 bases are TGTGCCAGCTCACCAGGGACAGGGAACACTGGGGCCAACGTCCTGACTTTC. Its translation: CASSPGTGNTGANVLTF.

This clone was counted between two and nine times. J is TRBJ2-7 and V is TRBV5-6; 10 positions agree with TRBD1. Per the germline V gene, CDR1 is SGHDT and CDR2 is YYEEEE. The V and J ends lost 3 bases and 4 bases, in that order; junction bases with no gene match: 4. This CDR3 region has 14 residues. The CDR3 coding sequence is TGTGCCAGCAGCTGGGCGGGACAGGGGTACGAGCAGTACTTC. It yields the protein CASSWAGQGYEQYF.

This chain links TRBV5-1 with TRBJ1-6, with 7 bases fitting TRBD1. V lost 3 bases, J lost 7 bases, and 7 bases stayed unmatched. This CDR3 has 15 residues. Germline CDR1 reads SGHRS; CDR2 reads YFSETQ. The DNA for the CDR3 is TGCGCCAGCAGCTCAAACAGGGGTTCGAATTCACCCCTCCACTTT. Its translation: CASSSNRGSNSPLHF.

The chain is built from TRBV6-6 and TRBJ2-1, with D possibly TRBD2 on 6 matching bases. The V end lost 6 bases, the J end lost 0 bases, and 12 bases lay between the germline ends. Germline CDR1 reads MNHNY; CDR2 reads SVGAGI (reference sequence). The CDR3 is 15 residues long. The CDR3 here is CASRIGGSSYNEQFF. The CDR3, as DNA: TGTGCCAGCAGAATCGGGGGTAGCTCCTACAATGAGCAGTTCTTC.

This clone has only one observation. The chain couples TRBV7-2 to TRBJ1-2, with TRBD1 matching 8 bases. Germline CDR1 reads SGHTA; CDR2 reads FQGNSA. This CDR3 has 17 amino acids. The ends lost 5 bases at V and 8 bases at J; junction bases unmatched: 19. The CDR3 here is CASSRPPGTRGQLGYTF. The CDR3 nucleotides are TGTGCCAGCAGCCGACCTCCTGGGACCAGGGGGCAGTTGGGCTACACCTTC.

V usage is TRBV2 and J usage is TRBJ1-3; 7 bases align to TRBD1. V gave up 6 bases and J gave up 4 bases; unmatched junction bases: 3. The CDR3 has 13 amino acids. Per germline, CDR1 SNHLY and CDR2 FYNNEI. The CDR3 here is CASSRGSGNTIYF. DNA for the CDR3: TGTGCCAGCAGCAGGGGGAGCGGAAACACCATATATTTT.

The CDR3 DNA reads TGTGCCAGCAGCTTAGCGCTCGGGCAGGGCCGGGAAAAACTGTTTTTT. It is translated as CASSLALGQGREKLFF. The J gene is TRBJ1-4, the V gene TRBV7-6, with a tentative D call TRBD1 (5 bases). CDR1 is SGHVS and CDR2 is FNYEAQ in the germline V gene. The CDR3 covers 16 residues. With 0 bases removed from V and 8 bases from J, the gap between germline ends came to 16 bases.

This clone has a handful of counts. The J gene is TRBJ1-3, the V gene TRBV9; D ambiguous. Trimming took 3 bases from V and 0 from J, leaving 13 bases between them. Germline CDR1 is SGDLS and CDR2 is YYNGEE. The CDR3 sequence is 16 residues long. CDR3 DNA sequence: TGTGCCAGCAGCGCAGCCCGTGGGAGCTCTGGAAACACCATATATTTT. It codes for CASSAARGSSGNTIYF.

The chain couples TRBV5-6 to TRBJ1-2; TRBD1 might be the D (6 bases). The CDR3 covers 15 residues. Trimming left V 0 bases short and J 6 bases short, with 15 bases between. Germline loops: CDR1 SGHDT, CDR2 YYEEEE. The CDR3 sequence: CASSLVGGGEDGYTF. CDR3 coding DNA: TGTGCCAGCAGCTTGGTAGGGGGTGGTGAGGATGGCTACACCTTC. The full variable domain, its missing parts supplied by reference TRBV5-6 and TRBJ1-2, is DAGVTQSPTHLIKTRGQQVTLRCSPKSGHDTVSWYQQALGQGPQFIFQYYEEEERQRGNFPDRFSGHQFPNYSSELNVNALLLGDSALYLCASSLVGGGEDGYTFGSGTRLTVV.

With respect to this clone: The junction departs from the called germline gene at one end, perhaps through a read error. The CDR3 sequence: CASSLDTNTEAFF. The CDR3 nucleotides read TGTGCCAGCAGCTTGGACACGAACACTGAAGCTTTCTTT. The chain combines TRBV5-1 with TRBJ1-1; D is possibly TRBD1 (5 bases). The germline gives CDR1 SGHRS, CDR2 YFSETQ. The CDR3 has 13 residues.

V and J are TRBV2 and TRBJ1-4; 9 bases are shared with TRBD1. Germline V gene lookup returns CDR1 SNHLY and CDR2 FYNNEI. V gave up 6 bases and J gave up 5 bases; unmatched junction bases: 1. There are 13 residues in the CDR3. This CDR3 is CASSGTGNEKLFF. CDR3 DNA sequence: TGTGCCAGCAGCGGGACAGGGAATGAAAAACTGTTTTTT.

CDR3 DNA: TGTGCCAGCAGCTTGTTAGCGGGGGGCGTAGTAAATGAGCAGTTCTTC. Translated: CASSLLAGGVVNEQFF. The chain uses TRBV11-2 and TRBJ2-1, with 10 bases identical to TRBD2. CDR1 is SGHAT, CDR2 FQNNGV, per germline. V lost 3 bases to trimming and J lost 7 bases; unmatched junction nucleotides: 9. The CDR3 runs 16 residues.

The chain recombines TRBV5-4 with TRBJ2-7; TRBD1 matches at 7 bases. This CDR3 is built from 14 residues. With V trimmed by 4 bases and J by 0 bases, 4 bases remained unmatched. Germline V gene lookup returns CDR1 SGHNT and CDR2 YYREEE (reference sequence). The CDR3 sequence is CASSRRTGSYEQYF. The CDR3 nucleotides are TGTGCCAGCAGCCGACGGACAGGCTCCTACGAGCAGTACTTC. Supplemented by reference TRBV5-4 and TRBJ2-7, the full variable domain reads ETGVTQSPTHLIKTRGQQVTLRCSSQSGHNTVSWYQQALGQGPQFIFQYYREEENGRGNFPPRFSGLQFPNYSSELNVNALELDDSALYLCASSRRTGSYEQYFGPGTRLTVT.